These 30 T cell receptor beta chains were sequenced from one sample in a study of shared clonotypes between healthy human individuals. The method was immunoSEQ multiplex PCR; TCRdb's version includes in-frame clones alone and lacks a portion of them. The sample has about 2 million clones, about 95% seen once. Source material: naive CD4+ T cells sorted from blood. Subset indicated: CD45RA+ positively selected. The source of these receptors is a man between 18 and 29 years old in good health.

The chain links TRBV5-1 to TRBJ1-5; possibly TRBD1 for D (5 bases). The CDR3 is 14 amino acids. Trimming cost V 0 bases and J 6 bases, with 10 bases left between them. Per germline, CDR1 SGHRS and CDR2 YFSETQ. The CDR3 protein is CASSLASGTQPQHF. CDR3 sequence (DNA): TGCGCCAGCAGCTTGGCCTCAGGGACTCAGCCCCAGCATTTT.

CDR3 nucleotide sequence: TGCGCCAGCAGCTTCGACAGCTATAATTCACCCCTCCACTTT. This sequence encodes CASSFDSYNSPLHF. The chain is built from TRBV5-1 and TRBJ1-6; perhaps TRBD1 as D (5 bases). The CDR3 runs to 14 residues. Trimming stripped 2 bases from V and 3 bases from J, with 6 bases between. Per the germline V gene, CDR1 is SGHRS and CDR2 is YFSETQ.

This rearrangement joins TRBV5-4 to TRBJ2-5; 10 positions agree with TRBD1. Germline V gene data show CDR1 as SGHNT and CDR2 as YYREEE (reference sequence). This CDR3 comprises 17 residues. J gave up 5 bases and V 5 bases, and 15 bases lay outside the gene matches. The CDR3 loop is CASSHAGTGVFGETQYF. DNA for the CDR3: TGTGCCAGCAGTCACGCCGGGACAGGGGTTTTCGGGGAGACCCAGTACTTC.

This chain links TRBV5-1 with TRBJ1-5, with 7 bases that match TRBD1. V lost 4 bases, J lost 4 bases, and 8 bases stayed unmatched. The CDR3 consists of 15 residues. The V gene's germline CDR1 is SGHRS and CDR2 YFSETQ. CDR3 in amino acids: CASSQGTEGNQPQHF. In DNA, the CDR3 is TGCGCCAGCAGCCAGGGGACAGAGGGAAATCAGCCCCAGCATTTT.

The chain combines TRBV18 with TRBJ1-2; D ambiguous. The CDR3 totals 15 residues. Trimming stripped 1 base from V and 2 bases from J, with 11 bases between. CDR1 and CDR2 (germline): KGHSH, LQKENI. The CDR3 region is CASSPQNPTNYGYTF. The CDR3 DNA reads TGTGCCAGCTCACCACAGAACCCGACGAACTATGGCTACACCTTC.

This chain connects TRBV6-1 to TRBJ2-3; 8 bases agree with TRBD2. From germline, CDR1 is MNHNS and CDR2 SASEGT. Losses at the gene ends were 5 bases for V and 5 bases for J; bases not matched to a gene: 6. The CDR3 has 14 amino acids. CDR3 sequence (DNA): TGTGCCAGCAGTAGCGGGGGCCGAGGAGATACGCAGTATTTT. Its translation: CASSSGGRGDTQYF.

J is TRBJ2-7 and V is TRBV5-8; possibly TRBD2 for D (5 bases). The germline CDR1 and CDR2 sequences are SGHTS and YDEGEE. The CDR3 is 14 residues long. The V and J ends lost 4 bases and 3 bases respectively, with 14 bases between them. The CDR3 DNA reads as TGTGCCAGCAGCACTCTGCGGGTAAACTACGAGCAGTACTTC. Protein: CASSTLRVNYEQYF.

This clone was found once. The V gene is TRBV7-9, the J gene TRBJ2-5; the D gene is possibly TRBD1 (6 bases). Germline V gene lookup returns CDR1 SEHNR and CDR2 FQNEAQ (reference sequence). Trimming removed 5 bases at V and 9 bases at J, with 13 bases between. The CDR3 runs 12 residues. CDR3: CASSPPGAAQYF. In DNA, the CDR3 is TGTGCCAGCAGCCCGCCAGGGGCTGCCCAGTACTTC.

V is TRBV4-2 and J is TRBJ1-4; possible D gene TRBD1, 5 bases. From germline, CDR1 is LGHNA and CDR2 YNFKEQ. This CDR3 is built from 15 residues. V was shortened by 4 bases and J by 0 bases, with 9 bases between the two germline ends. The CDR3 nucleotides are TGTGCCAGCAGCCCGCAGACAGCAACTAATGAAAAACTGTTTTTT. Amino acid sequence: CASSPQTATNEKLFF.

The V and J genes are TRBV10-3 and TRBJ2-3, with D maybe TRBD2 (6 bases). The CDR3 is 15 residues long. With 0 bases removed from V and 1 base from J, the gap between germline ends came to 8 bases. Germline V gene lookup returns CDR1 ENHRY and CDR2 SYGVKD. This CDR3 is CAISESASGTDTQYF. The CDR3 coding sequence is TGTGCCATCAGTGAGTCGGCTAGCGGCACAGATACGCAGTATTTT.

The chain joins TRBV4-3 to TRBJ2-3; 11 nucleotides match TRBD2. This CDR3 has 20 residues. Germline-derived CDR1 and CDR2 are LGHNA and YSLEER. V lost 0 bases to trimming and J lost 2 bases; unmatched junction nucleotides: 13. CDR3 region: CASSQDPLAGGLADTDTQYF. The CDR3 DNA reads as TGCGCCAGCAGCCAAGATCCCCTAGCGGGAGGATTGGCTGACACAGATACGCAGTATTTT.

The rearrangement links TRBV6-6 to TRBJ1-6, with 8 bases that match TRBD1. This CDR3 is 15 amino acids long. V was pared by 6 bases and J by 7 bases, with 8 bases of the junction left unmatched. Germline V CDR1 and CDR2: MNHNY, SVGAGI (reference sequence). CDR3 loop: CASSPQTGVNSPLHF. Here the CDR3 DNA reads TGTGCCAGCAGCCCACAGACAGGGGTAAATTCACCCCTCCACTTT.

Points on this clone: This sample includes further DNA sequences coding for the same CDR3. The chain carries TRBV18 and TRBJ1-1; no clear D gene. This CDR3 contains 14 residues. Germline CDR1 KGHSH, CDR2 LQKENI. Trimming cost V 6 bases and J 2 bases, with 13 bases left between them. CDR3 nucleotides: TGTGCCAGCTCCCCAGGCCTTCTTAACACTGAAGCTTTCTTT. Protein sequence: CASSPGLLNTEAFF.

J is TRBJ1-5 and V is TRBV10-3; 7 positions match TRBD1. The CDR3 loop spans 15 amino acids. Per germline, CDR1 ENHRY and CDR2 SYGVKD. J was trimmed by 3 bases and V by 3 bases; bases with no gene match: 5. Written as DNA, the CDR3 is TGTGCCATCAGTGAAAGACAGGGTGCCAATCAGCCCCAGCATTTT. Its translation is CAISERQGANQPQHF.

V gene TRBV28 combines with J gene TRBJ1-1, with D possibly TRBD1 on 6 matching bases. Trimming took off 2 bases at V and 1 base at J, with 17 bases between the two ends. Germline V gene lookup returns CDR1 MDHEN and CDR2 SYDVKM. The CDR3 covers 17 residues. The CDR3 bases are TGTGCCAGCAGTTTAGGGCAGGGGTTCTTTCGGAACACTGAAGCTTTCTTT. It encodes CASSLGQGFFRNTEAFF.

This chain connects TRBV28 to TRBJ2-5; D gene unclear. The V gene's germline CDR1 is MDHEN and CDR2 SYDVKM. Trimming took 10 bases from V and 2 from J, leaving 14 bases between them. This CDR3 comprises 13 residues. The CDR3 is CATSVGVQETQYF. In DNA form, the CDR3 reads TGTGCCACTTCAGTTGGAGTGCAAGAGACCCAGTACTTC.

This chain links TRBV19 with TRBJ2-7; D ambiguous. Trimming removed 5 bases from V and 2 bases from J, with 13 bases in between. Germline assignment: CDR1 LNHDA and CDR2 SQIVND (reference sequence). There are 14 residues in the CDR3. CDR3 nucleotide sequence: TGTGCCAGTAGTCGTGATACATTGACCTACGAGCAGTACTTC. Protein sequence: CASSRDTLTYEQYF.

J is TRBJ1-3 and V is TRBV25-1, with D unresolved. CDR3 length: 13 residues. Germline CDR1 reads MGHDK; CDR2 reads SYGVNS. V dropped 5 bases and J dropped 7 bases, with 12 bases sitting between them. For the CDR3, the DNA is TGTGCCAGCAGTACTCCCGGGATCAACACCATATATTTT. It codes for CASSTPGINTIYF.

The genes are TRBV12-2 and TRBJ2-1; the table's TRBD2 call for D was not verified on the DNA. TRBV12-2 is a pseudogene segment. This CDR3 has 16 amino acids. CDR3 amino acids: CASRLGREVTYNEQFF. The CDR3 DNA reads TGTGCAAGTCGCTTAGGGCGGGAGGTAACCTACAATGAGCAGTTCTTC.

This sequence joins TRBV5-4 and TRBJ1-1; D unclear. Germline lookup yields CDR1 SGHNT and CDR2 YYREEE (reference sequence). The CDR3 runs 13 residues. Between the trimmed V and J ends, which lost 2 bases and 7 bases, there was a span of 12 bases. The CDR3 nucleotides read TGTGCCAGCAGCTTTAATCGGGGATATGAAGCTTTCTTT. Amino acids: CASSFNRGYEAFF.

This clone was observed a single time. Other DNA sequences in the sample encode the same CDR3. J is TRBJ1-1 and V is TRBV5-4, with no clear D. Germline lookup yields CDR1 SGHNT and CDR2 YYREEE (reference sequence). Trimming shortened V by 2 bases and J by 1 base, and 6 bases separated the two germline ends. CDR3 length equals 13 residues. In nucleotides, the CDR3 is TGTGCCAGCAGCTTTGACGGGAACACTGAAGCTTTCTTT. Translation gives CASSFDGNTEAFF.

This rearrangement joins TRBV28 to TRBJ1-4; D possibly corresponds to TRBD1 (6 bases). Germline CDR1 and CDR2: MDHEN and SYDVKM. Deletions cut 5 bases from V and 6 bases from J, with 16 bases between. CDR3 length: 15 residues. The CDR3 DNA reads as TGTGCCAGCAGTATCCGGGGTGGGGGCGATGAAAAACTGTTTTTT. Translation gives CASSIRGGGDEKLFF.

This chain links TRBV27 with TRBJ2-5, with D unclear. The J call is in doubt because the DNA end fits TRBJ2-7 better. The germline gives CDR1 MNHEY, CDR2 SMNVEV (reference sequence). The CDR3 loop spans 14 amino acids. In DNA form, the CDR3 reads TGTGCCAGCAGTTTAGGCCCTGGAACCTACGAGCAGTACTTC. Protein: CASSLGPGTYEQYF.

J is TRBJ1-2 and V is TRBV6-6, with D uncertain. V was pared by 7 bases and J by 3 bases, with 15 bases between. Germline CDR1 is MNHNY and CDR2 is SVGAGI (reference sequence). The CDR3 has 14 amino acids. CDR3 sequence: CASTPQAQYYGYTF. The CDR3 bases are TGTGCCAGCACCCCCCAAGCCCAGTACTATGGCTACACCTTC.

This clone was observed a single time. A much larger clone differs by one base, so this may be a read error. This CDR3 is also generated by other DNA sequences in the sample. The rearrangement joins TRBV18 to TRBJ2-5, with a tentative D call TRBD1 (6 bases). The germline gives CDR1 KGHSH, CDR2 LQKENI. The CDR3 extends over 13 amino acids. Between the trimmed V and J ends, which lost 4 bases and 2 bases, there was a span of 8 bases. CDR3: CASSRGQQETQYF. For the CDR3, the DNA is TGTGCCAGCTCACGCGGACAGCAAGAGACCCAGTACTTC. The whole variable domain, filled in from reference TRBV18 and TRBJ2-5, reads NAGVMQNPRHLVRRRGQEARLRCSPMKGHSHVYWYRQLPEEGLKFMVYLQKENIIDESGMPKERFSAEFPKEGPSILRIQQVVRGDSAAYFCASSRGQQETQYFGPGTRLLVL.

The chain recombines TRBV6-5 with TRBJ1-1; a possible D gene is TRBD1 (6 bases). Trimming removed 6 bases from V and 1 base from J, with 12 bases in between. There are 14 residues in the CDR3. The germline V gene has CDR1 MNHEY and CDR2 SVGAGI. The CDR3 DNA reads as TGTGCCAGCAGCCCGAGGGGGGCGAACACTGAAGCTTTCTTT. It specifies CASSPRGANTEAFF.

The chain is built from TRBV27 and TRBJ2-7; 9 bases are a match to TRBD2. The length of the CDR3 is 15 residues. J gave up 3 bases and V 6 bases, and 9 bases lay outside the gene matches. From germline, CDR1 is MNHEY and CDR2 SMNVEV (reference sequence). CDR3: CASSLGGTSHYEQYF. The DNA of the CDR3 is TGTGCCAGCAGCCTAGGAGGGACTAGCCACTACGAGCAGTACTTC.

J is TRBJ1-6 and V is TRBV7-2; no clear D. The V and J ends lost 5 bases and 9 bases respectively, with 14 bases between them. This CDR3 spans 14 amino acids. Per the germline V gene, CDR1 is SGHTA and CDR2 is FQGNSA. The CDR3 nucleotides are TGTGCCAGCAGCAATCGCTTAAGGGCTTCACCCCTCCACTTT. As protein: CASSNRLRASPLHF.

V is TRBV30 and J is TRBJ2-3; 9 nucleotides agree with TRBD2. The CDR3 extends over 14 amino acids. CDR1 is GTSNPN, CDR2 SVGIG, per germline (reference sequence). Germline trimming cut 3 bases from V and 7 bases from J; bases unmatched to any gene: 8. The CDR3: CAWRTSGRSYTQYF. CDR3 coding DNA: TGTGCCTGGAGAACTAGCGGGCGCTCTTATACGCAGTATTTT.

The V and J genes are TRBV30 and TRBJ2-5, with D uncertain. The CDR3 is 11 amino acids. Trimming cost V 5 bases and J 3 bases, with 7 bases left between them. Germline-derived CDR1 and CDR2 are GTSNPN and SVGIG (reference sequence). Here the CDR3 DNA reads TGTGCCTGGGCACAAGAAGAGACCCAGTACTTC. It codes for CAWAQEETQYF.